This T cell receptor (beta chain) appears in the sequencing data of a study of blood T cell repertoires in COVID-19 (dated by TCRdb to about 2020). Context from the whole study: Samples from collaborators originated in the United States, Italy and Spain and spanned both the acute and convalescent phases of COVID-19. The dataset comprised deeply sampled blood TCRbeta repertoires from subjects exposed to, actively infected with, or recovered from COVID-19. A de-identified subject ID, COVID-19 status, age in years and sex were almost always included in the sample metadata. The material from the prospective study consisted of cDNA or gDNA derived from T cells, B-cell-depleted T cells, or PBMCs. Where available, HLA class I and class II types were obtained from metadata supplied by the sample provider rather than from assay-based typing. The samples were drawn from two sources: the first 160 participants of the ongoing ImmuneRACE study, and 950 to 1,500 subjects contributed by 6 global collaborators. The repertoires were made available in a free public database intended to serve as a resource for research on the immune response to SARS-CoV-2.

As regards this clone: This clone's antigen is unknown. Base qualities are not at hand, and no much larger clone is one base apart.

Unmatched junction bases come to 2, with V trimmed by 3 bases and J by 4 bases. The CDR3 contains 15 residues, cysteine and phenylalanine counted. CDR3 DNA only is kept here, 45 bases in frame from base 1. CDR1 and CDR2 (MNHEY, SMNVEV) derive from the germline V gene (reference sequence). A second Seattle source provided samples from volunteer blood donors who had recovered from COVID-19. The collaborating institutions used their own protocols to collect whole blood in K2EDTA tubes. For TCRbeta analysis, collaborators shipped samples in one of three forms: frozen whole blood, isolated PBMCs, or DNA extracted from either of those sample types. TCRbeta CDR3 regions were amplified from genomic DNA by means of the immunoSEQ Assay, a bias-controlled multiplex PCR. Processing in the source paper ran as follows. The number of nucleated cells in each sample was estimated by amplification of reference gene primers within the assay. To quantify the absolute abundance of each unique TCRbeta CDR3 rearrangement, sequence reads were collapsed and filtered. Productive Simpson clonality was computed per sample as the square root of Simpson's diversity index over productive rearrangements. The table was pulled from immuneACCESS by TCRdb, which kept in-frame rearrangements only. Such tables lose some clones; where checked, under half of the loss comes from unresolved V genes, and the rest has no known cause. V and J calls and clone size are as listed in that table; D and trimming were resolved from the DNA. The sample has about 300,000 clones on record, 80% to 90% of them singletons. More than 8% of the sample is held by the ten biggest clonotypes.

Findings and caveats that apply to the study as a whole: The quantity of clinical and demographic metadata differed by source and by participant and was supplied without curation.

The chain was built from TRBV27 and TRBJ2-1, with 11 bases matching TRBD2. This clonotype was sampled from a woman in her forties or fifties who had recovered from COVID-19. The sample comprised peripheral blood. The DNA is TGTGCCAGCAGTTTGGGGACTAGCGGATACAATGAGCAGTTCTTC. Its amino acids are CASSLGTSGYNEQFF.